This TCR beta chain was documented in a study of blood T cell repertoires in COVID-19. Turning to the study itself: Acute and convalescent COVID-19 specimens originated in the United States, Italy and Spain.

Authors' data handling: Nucleated cell counts were estimated from reference gene primer amplification. Measured with immunoSEQ multiplex PCR; TCRdb has only the in-frame clones, and not every one. From that table come the V and J calls and clone size; the DNA was used to work out D and trimming. Here the sample spans more than 200,000 clones, around nine tenths being singletons. The CDR3 is 14 amino acids. V was pared by 4 bases and J by 2 bases, with 4 bases of the junction left unmatched. In germline, CDR1 is SGHRS, CDR2 YFSETQ. Sequenced material: peripheral blood. The receptor was isolated from an elderly man with acute or convalescent COVID-19. This rearrangement joins TRBV5-1 to TRBJ2-7; the match to TRBD1 covers 9 bases. The CDR3 loop reads CASSADRGAYEQYF. As DNA, the CDR3 is TGCGCCAGCAGCGCGGACAGGGGCGCCTACGAGCAGTACTTC.